Sequencing of this T cell receptor (beta chain) was carried out in a study of cytomegalovirus exposure and HLA in healthy donors. From germline, CDR1 is KGHSH and CDR2 LQKENI. J was trimmed by 6 bases and V by 3 bases; bases with no gene match: 4. The CDR3 covers 13 residues. The PCR contained 60 Vbeta and 13 Jbeta primers. Libraries were prepared by immunoSEQ multiplex PCR; TCRdb keeps only in-frame clonotypes and omits some of them. This sample has some 200,000 clones, with about four fifths found just once. The sequenced sample was PBMCs. This clonotype was obtained from a male donor in good health and CMV-seropositive. The genes are TRBV18 and TRBJ1-2; TRBD1 agrees at 7 bases. CDR3: CASSPEQGHGYTF. The CDR3 nucleotides read TGTGCCAGCTCACCGGAACAGGGGCATGGCTACACCTTC.